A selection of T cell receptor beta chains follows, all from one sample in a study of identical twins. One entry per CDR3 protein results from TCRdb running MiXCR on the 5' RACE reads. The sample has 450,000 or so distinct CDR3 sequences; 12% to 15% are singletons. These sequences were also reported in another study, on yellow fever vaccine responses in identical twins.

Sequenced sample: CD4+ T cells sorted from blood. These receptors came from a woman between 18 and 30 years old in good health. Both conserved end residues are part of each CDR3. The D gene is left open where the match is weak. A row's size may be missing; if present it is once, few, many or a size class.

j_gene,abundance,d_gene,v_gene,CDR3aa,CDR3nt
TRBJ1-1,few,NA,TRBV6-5,CASSWVPGGANTEAFF,TGTGCCAGCAGTTGGGTCCCCGGCGGGGCGAACACTGAAGCTTTCTTT
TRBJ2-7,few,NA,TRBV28,CASSYPGLRYEQYF,TGTGCCAGCAGTTACCCGGGACTCCGCTACGAGCAGTACTTC
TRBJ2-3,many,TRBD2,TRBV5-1,CASSLGVAGGRTDTQYF,TGCGCCAGCAGCTTGGGAGTAGCGGGGGGGCGCACAGATACGCAGTATTTT
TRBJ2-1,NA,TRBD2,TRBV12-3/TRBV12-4,CASSLRTSLYNEQFF,TGTGCCAGCAGTTTGCGGACTAGCCTATACAATGAGCAGTTCTTC
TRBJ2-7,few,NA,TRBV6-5,CASSYGQNSYEQYF,TGTGCCAGCAGTTACGGGCAGAACTCCTACGAGCAGTACTTC
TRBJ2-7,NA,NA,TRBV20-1,CSANFRASDEQYF,TGCAGTGCAAACTTCCGGGCTAGCGACGAGCAGTACTTC
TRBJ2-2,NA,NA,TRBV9,CASSVGTGGELFF,TGTGCCAGCAGCGTCGGGACCGGCGGGGAGCTGTTTTTT
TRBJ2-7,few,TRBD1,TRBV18,CASSPYEQGIEQYF,TGTGCCAGCTCACCATATGAACAGGGGATCGAGCAGTACTTC
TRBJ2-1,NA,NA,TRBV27,CASRPGPNAPYNEQFF,TGTGCCAGCAGGCCGGGACCCAATGCTCCGTACAATGAGCAGTTCTTC
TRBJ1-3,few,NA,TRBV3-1,CASSQGVGNTIYF,TGTGCCAGCAGCCAAGGAGTAGGAAACACCATATATTTT
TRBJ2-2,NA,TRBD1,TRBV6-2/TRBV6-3,CASSYSKGAGTGELFF,TGTGCCAGCAGTTACTCGAAGGGGGCGGGCACCGGGGAGCTGTTTTTT
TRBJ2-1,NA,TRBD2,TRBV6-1,CASSKGLAVSYNEQFF,TGTGCCAGCAGTAAGGGACTAGCGGTATCCTACAATGAGCAGTTCTTC
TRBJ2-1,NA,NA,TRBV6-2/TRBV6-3,CASSTSVGQGDNEQFF,TGTGCCAGCAGTACATCGGTCGGGCAGGGCGACAATGAGCAGTTCTTC
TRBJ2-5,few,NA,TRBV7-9,CASTQGTPQETQYF,TGTGCCAGCACCCAGGGGACGCCTCAAGAGACCCAGTACTTC
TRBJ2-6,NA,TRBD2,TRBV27,CASSIRLAGGGANVLTF,TGTGCCAGCAGCATTCGATTAGCGGGAGGTGGGGCCAACGTCCTGACTTTC
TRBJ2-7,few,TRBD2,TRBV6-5,CASSYSSLAGGYYEQYF,TGTGCCAGCAGTTACTCATCCCTAGCGGGAGGGTACTACGAGCAGTACTTC
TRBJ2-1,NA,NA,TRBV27,CASKGGIDRVRIKEQFF,TGTGCCAGCAAGGGAGGGATTGACAGGGTCAGAATCAAGGAGCAGTTCTTC
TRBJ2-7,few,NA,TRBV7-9,CASSLEAGVEQYF,TGTGCCAGCAGCTTAGAGGCCGGGGTCGAGCAGTACTTC
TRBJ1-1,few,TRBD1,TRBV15,CATSRLTGGKTEAFF,TGTGCCACCAGCAGACTGACAGGGGGGAAAACTGAAGCTTTCTTT
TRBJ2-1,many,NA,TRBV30,CASRLLGPNEQFF,TGTGCCTCGCGACTACTAGGCCCCAATGAGCAGTTCTTC
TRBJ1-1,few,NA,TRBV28,CASSLGGTGSGEAFF,TGTGCCAGCAGTTTAGGAGGTACCGGTTCCGGTGAAGCTTTCTTT
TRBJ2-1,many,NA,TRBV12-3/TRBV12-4,CASSFARGPEFF,TGTGCCAGCAGCTTCGCCCGGGGCCCTGAGTTCTTC
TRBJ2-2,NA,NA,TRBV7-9,CASSLWPYTGELFF,TGTGCCAGCAGCTTATGGCCTTACACCGGGGAGCTGTTTTTT
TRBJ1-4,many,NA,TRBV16,CASSDGTANEKLFF,TGTGCCAGCAGTGACGGGACGGCTAATGAAAAACTGTTTTTT
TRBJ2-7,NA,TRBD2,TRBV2,CASSGTSGAYEQYF,TGTGCCAGCAGTGGGACTAGCGGGGCCTACGAGCAGTACTTC
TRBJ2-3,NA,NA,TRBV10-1,CASSEGSDIGTDTQYF,TGCGCCAGCAGTGAGGGCAGTGACATAGGGACAGATACGCAGTATTTT
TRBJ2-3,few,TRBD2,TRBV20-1,CSARDGVAGNTQYF,TGCAGTGCTAGAGATGGGGTAGCGGGGAATACGCAGTATTTT
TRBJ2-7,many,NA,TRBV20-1,CSATTKGYEQYF,TGCAGTGCCACGACAAAGGGGTATGAGCAGTACTTC
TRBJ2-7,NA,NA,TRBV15,CATSPVRDTNYEQYF,TGTGCCACCAGCCCGGTCCGGGACACGAACTACGAGCAGTACTTC
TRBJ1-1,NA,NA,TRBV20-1,CSARGDIYTEAFF,TGCAGTGCTAGAGGGGACATCTACACTGAAGCTTTTTTT
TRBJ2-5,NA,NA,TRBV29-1,CSVVPQRRATQETQYF,TGCAGCGTTGTACCGCAACGACGTGCAACCCAAGAGACCCAGTACTTC
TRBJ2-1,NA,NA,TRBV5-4,CASSLYRETDEQFF,TGTGCCAGCAGCTTGTACAGGGAGACGGATGAGCAGTTCTTC
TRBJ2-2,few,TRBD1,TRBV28,CASRTGKGRGRTGELFF,TGTGCCAGCAGGACTGGGAAGGGCAGGGGGCGAACCGGGGAGCTGTTTTTT